Listed here are 2 T cell receptor beta chains from one sample, sequenced in a study of blood T cell repertoires in COVID-19. Some clones are missing from TCRdb's copy, which holds only in-frame ones; the method was immunoSEQ multiplex PCR. There are approximately 300,000 clones in the sample; about nine tenths occur only once, and about 4.2% lies in the top ten. Sequenced: PBMCs or T cells enriched from blood (not recorded which). These TCRs come from a man younger than 45 who had recovered from COVID-19.

This chain uses TRBV7-8 with TRBJ1-5, with 7 nucleotides matching TRBD1. V trimming: 5 bases; J trimming: 5 bases; junction bases outside the gene matches: 3. This CDR3 contains 13 residues. The germline V gene encodes CDR1 SGHVS and CDR2 FQNEAQ. CDR3 protein: CASSLQGDQPQHF. In nucleotides, the CDR3 is TGTGCCAGCAGCCTTCAGGGGGATCAGCCCCAGCATTTT.

This chain joins TRBV19 and TRBJ2-2; 10 nucleotides agree with TRBD2. Germline V gene lookup returns CDR1 LNHDA and CDR2 SQIVND (reference sequence). This CDR3 has 19 residues. J lost 3 bases, V lost 7 bases, and 17 bases had no gene match. CDR3 in amino acids: CASTKGVNSGGLDTGELFF. The DNA for the CDR3 is TGTGCCAGTACCAAAGGGGTAAATAGCGGGGGGTTGGACACCGGGGAGCTGTTTTTT. The full variable domain, completed using reference TRBV19 and TRBJ2-2, is DGGITQSPKYLFRKEGQNVTLSCEQNLNHDAMYWYRQDPGQGLRLIYYSQIVNDFQKGDIAEGYSVSREKKESFPLTVTSAQKNPTAFYLCASTKGVNSGGLDTGELFFGEGSRLTVL.